The 8 T cell receptor beta chains presented below share a single source sample, sequenced in a study of radiotherapy plus CTLA-4 blockade in lung cancer. Assay: immunoSEQ multiplex PCR; the TCRdb copy retains only in-frame clones and omits some. Of approximately 80,000 clones in the sample, roughly 80% are singletons; the top ten hold approximately 0.73%. This material consisted of peripheral blood, taken from a patient treated with radiotherapy plus ipilimumab. The receptor set was obtained from a human donor with non-small cell lung cancer who had stable disease on radiotherapy plus ipilimumab.

The chain links TRBV19 to TRBJ2-3, with D tentatively TRBD2 (5 bases). The CDR3 is 15 residues long. The V gene lost 0 bases and the J gene lost 0 bases, with 7 bases spanning the gap. Per the germline V gene, CDR1 is LNHDA and CDR2 is SQIVND (reference sequence). CDR3 DNA: TGTGCCAGTAGTATAGAAGCGGAGAGCACAGATACGCAGTATTTT. Translation: CASSIEAESTDTQYF.

This clone has just a few counts. The V call is TRBV2, the J call TRBJ2-3, with 7 bases that match TRBD2. CDR1 is SNHLY and CDR2 is FYNNEI in the germline V gene. Germline trimming cut 5 bases from V and 3 bases from J; bases unmatched to any gene: 2. The CDR3 consists of 13 residues. CDR3 DNA sequence: TGTGCCAGCAGTCGGGAGGAGACAGATACGCAGTATTTT. The encoded protein is CASSREETDTQYF.

The CDR3 DNA reads as TGTGCCAGCTCACCCCTAGGGGATTCTAACTATGGCTACACCTTC. As protein: CASSPLGDSNYGYTF. V usage is TRBV18 and J usage is TRBJ1-2; TRBD1 is a possible D gene (5 bases). V was pared by 3 bases and J by 0 bases, with 11 bases between. Germline CDR1 is KGHSH and CDR2 is LQKENI. CDR3 size: 15 residues. The entire variable domain, with the rest obtained from reference TRBV18 and TRBJ1-2, is as follows: NAGVMQNPRHLVRRRGQEARLRCSPMKGHSHVYWYRQLPEEGLKFMVYLQKENIIDESGMPKERFSAEFPKEGPSILRIQQVVRGDSAAYFCASSPLGDSNYGYTFGSGTRLTVV.

This clone appeared a few times. This chain links TRBV13 with TRBJ2-7; 8 bases fit TRBD1. With V trimmed by 3 bases and J by 7 bases, 8 bases remained unmatched. The CDR3 contains 14 residues. The germline CDR1 and CDR2 sequences are PRHDT and FYEKMQ (reference sequence). The CDR3 DNA follows: TGTGCCAGCAGCTTCCGGACAGGGCTAGAGGAGCAGTACTTC. This codes for CASSFRTGLEEQYF.

The chain carries TRBV5-1 and TRBJ2-3; no firm D call. The CDR3 extends over 15 amino acids. Germline V lookup: CDR1 SGHRS, CDR2 YFSETQ. With 4 bases removed from V and 0 bases from J, the gap between germline ends came to 12 bases. The CDR3 sequence is CASSLQDPSTDTQYF. The CDR3 DNA follows: TGCGCCAGCAGCCTCCAAGACCCTAGCACAGATACGCAGTATTTT.

The chain combines TRBV29-1 with TRBJ1-4; TRBD1 matches 7 bases. CDR3 size: 15 residues. V gave up 5 bases and J gave up 0 bases; unmatched junction bases: 6. Germline CDR1 SQVTM, CDR2 ANQGSEA. The CDR3 coding sequence is TGCAGCGTTTCCGGGACAGACACAACTAATGAAAAACTGTTTTTT. Amino acid sequence: CSVSGTDTTNEKLFF.

Comment on this clone: The junction and the germline gene differ at one end; a read error may be behind it. The chain is built from TRBV20-1 and TRBJ2-3; D remains ambiguous. Germline V CDR1 and CDR2: DFQATT, SNEGSKA (reference sequence). This CDR3 has 10 residues. This chain's CDR3 is CSARTDTRYF. CDR3 in DNA: TGCAGTGCACGCACAGATACGCGGTATTTT.

The chain is built from TRBV29-1 and TRBJ1-2; 10 bases fit TRBD1. The ends lost 4 bases at V and 5 bases at J; junction bases unmatched: 1. The CDR3 loop spans 12 amino acids. Germline V gene sequence: CDR1 SQVTM, CDR2 ANQGSEA. CDR3 sequence (DNA): TGCAGCGTTGTGGGACAGGGGTATGGCTACACCTTC. This translates into CSVVGQGYGYTF.